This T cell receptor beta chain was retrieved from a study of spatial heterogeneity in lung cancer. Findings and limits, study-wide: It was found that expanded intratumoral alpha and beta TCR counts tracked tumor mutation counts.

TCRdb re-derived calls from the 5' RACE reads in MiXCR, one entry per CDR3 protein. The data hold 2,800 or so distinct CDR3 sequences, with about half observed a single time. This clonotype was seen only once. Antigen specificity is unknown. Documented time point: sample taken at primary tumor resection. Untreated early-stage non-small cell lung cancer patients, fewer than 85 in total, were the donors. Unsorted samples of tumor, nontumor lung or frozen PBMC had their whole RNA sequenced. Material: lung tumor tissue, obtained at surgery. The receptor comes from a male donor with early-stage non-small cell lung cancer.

The CDR3 region is CASSQKRGTANTGELFF. DNA of the CDR3: TGCGCCAGCAGCCAAAAGCGGGGGACAGCGAACACCGGGGAGCTGTTTTTT. The rearrangement joins TRBV5-1 to TRBJ2-2, with D maybe TRBD2 (8 bases). Per germline, CDR1 SGHRS and CDR2 YFSETQ. Trimming left V 4 bases short and J 0 bases short, with 16 bases between. The CDR3 sequence is 17 residues long.